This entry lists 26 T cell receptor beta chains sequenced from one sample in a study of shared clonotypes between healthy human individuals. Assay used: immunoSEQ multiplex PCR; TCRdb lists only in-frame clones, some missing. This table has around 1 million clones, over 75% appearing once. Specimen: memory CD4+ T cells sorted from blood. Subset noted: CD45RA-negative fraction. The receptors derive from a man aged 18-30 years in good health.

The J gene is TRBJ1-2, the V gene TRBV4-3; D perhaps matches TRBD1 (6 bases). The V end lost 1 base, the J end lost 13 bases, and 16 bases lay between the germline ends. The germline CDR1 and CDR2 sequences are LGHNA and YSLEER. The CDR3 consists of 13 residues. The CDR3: CASSQVEAGESTF. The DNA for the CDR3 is TGCGCCAGCAGCCAAGTAGAAGCAGGGGAGAGCACCTTC.

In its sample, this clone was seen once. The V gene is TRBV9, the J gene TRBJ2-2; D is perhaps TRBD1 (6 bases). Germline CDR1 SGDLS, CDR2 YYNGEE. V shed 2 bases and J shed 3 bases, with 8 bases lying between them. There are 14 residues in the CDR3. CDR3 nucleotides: TGTGCCAGCAGCGTCGGACAGCACACCGGGGAGCTGTTTTTT. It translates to CASSVGQHTGELFF.

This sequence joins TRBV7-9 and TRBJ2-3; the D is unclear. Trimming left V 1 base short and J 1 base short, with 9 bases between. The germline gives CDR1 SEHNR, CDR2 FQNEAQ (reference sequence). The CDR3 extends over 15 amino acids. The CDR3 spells CASSLVPVGTDTQYF. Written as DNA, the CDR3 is TGTGCCAGCAGCTTAGTGCCGGTTGGCACAGATACGCAGTATTTT. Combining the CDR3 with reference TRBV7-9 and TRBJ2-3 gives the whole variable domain DTGVSQNPRHKITKRGQNVTFRCDPISEHNRLYWYRQTLGQGPEFLTYFQNEAQLEKSRLLSDRFSAERPKGSFSTLEIQRTEQGDSAMYLCASSLVPVGTDTQYFGPGTRLTVL.

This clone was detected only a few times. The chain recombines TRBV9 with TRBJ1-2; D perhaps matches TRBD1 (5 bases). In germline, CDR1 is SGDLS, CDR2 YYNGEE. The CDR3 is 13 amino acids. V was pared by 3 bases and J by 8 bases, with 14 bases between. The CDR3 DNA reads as TGTGCCAGCAGCGCCGGAGGAGGGGAGGGCTACACCTTC. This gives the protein CASSAGGGEGYTF.

The CDR3, as DNA: TGTGCCAGCAGCCAACTCCCAGGGGTTATCTATGGCTACACCTTC. It is translated as CASSQLPGVIYGYTF. The chain joins TRBV9 to TRBJ1-2, with a weak D call TRBD1 (6 bases). V lost 4 bases, J lost 4 bases, and 17 bases lay in between. This CDR3 contains 15 residues. CDR1 and CDR2 from the germline V gene are SGDLS and YYNGEE.

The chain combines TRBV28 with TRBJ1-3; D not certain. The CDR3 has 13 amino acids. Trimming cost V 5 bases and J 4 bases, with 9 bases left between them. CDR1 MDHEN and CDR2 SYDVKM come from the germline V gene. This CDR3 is CASSLDTGNTIYF. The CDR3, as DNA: TGTGCCAGCAGTCTCGACACCGGAAACACCATATATTTT.

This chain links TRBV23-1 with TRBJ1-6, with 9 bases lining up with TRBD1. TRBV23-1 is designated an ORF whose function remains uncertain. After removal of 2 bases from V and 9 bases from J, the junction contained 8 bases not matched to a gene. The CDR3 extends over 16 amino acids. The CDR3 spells CASSQRSGTGCSPLHF. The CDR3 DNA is TGCGCCAGCAGTCAAAGGTCAGGGACAGGGTGTTCACCCCTCCACTTT.

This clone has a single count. CDR3 in amino acids: CACTTGTNSYNEQFF. Here the CDR3 DNA reads TGTGCCTGCACAACCGGGACTAATTCCTACAATGAGCAGTTCTTC. This chain connects TRBV30 to TRBJ2-1, with 7 bases lining up with TRBD2. The J segment lost 1 base and the V segment lost 6 bases, leaving 9 bases of the junction unmatched. This CDR3 is built from 15 residues. CDR1 is GTSNPN and CDR2 is SVGIG in the germline V gene (reference sequence). The variable domain in full, with the rest retrieved from reference TRBV30 and TRBJ2-1, is SQTIHQWPATLVQPVGSPLSLECTVEGTSNPNLYWYRQAAGRGLQLLFYSVGIGQISSEVPQNLSASRPQDRQFILSSKKLLLSDSGFYLCACTTGTNSYNEQFFGPGTRLTVL.

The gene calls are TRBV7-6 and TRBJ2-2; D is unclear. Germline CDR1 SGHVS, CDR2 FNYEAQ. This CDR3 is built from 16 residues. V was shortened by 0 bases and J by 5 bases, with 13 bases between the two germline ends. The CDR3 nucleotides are TGTGCCAGCAGCTTAGCTAGGTTCCTAGGGACCGGGGAGCTGTTTTTT. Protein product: CASSLARFLGTGELFF.

The CDR3, as DNA: TGCGCCAGCAGCCAAGGGTTTGTCCTCTATGGCTACACCTTC. Translated: CASSQGFVLYGYTF. This chain joins TRBV4-1 and TRBJ1-2; no reliable D call. This CDR3 comprises 14 residues. Germline V CDR1 and CDR2: MGHRA, YSYEKL. V lost 1 base and J lost 4, with 10 bases in between.

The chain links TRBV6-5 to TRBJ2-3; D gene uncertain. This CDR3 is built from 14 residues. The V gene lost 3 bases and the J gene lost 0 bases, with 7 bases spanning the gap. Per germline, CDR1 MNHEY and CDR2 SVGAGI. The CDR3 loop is CASSYTASTDTQYF. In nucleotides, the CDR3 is TGTGCCAGCAGTTATACAGCTAGCACAGATACGCAGTATTTT.

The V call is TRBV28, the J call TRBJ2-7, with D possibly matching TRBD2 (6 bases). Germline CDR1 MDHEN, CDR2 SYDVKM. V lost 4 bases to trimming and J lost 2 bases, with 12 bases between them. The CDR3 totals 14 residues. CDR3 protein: CASSSEGKTYEQYF. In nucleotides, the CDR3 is TGTGCCAGCAGTTCGGAGGGGAAGACCTACGAGCAGTACTTC.

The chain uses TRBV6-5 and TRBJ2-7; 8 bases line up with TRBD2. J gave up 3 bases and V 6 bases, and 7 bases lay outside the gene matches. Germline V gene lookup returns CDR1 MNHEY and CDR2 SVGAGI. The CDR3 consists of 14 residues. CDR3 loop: CASRRTGTSYEQYF. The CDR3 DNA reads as TGTGCCAGCAGGCGAACCGGGACTAGCTACGAGCAGTACTTC.

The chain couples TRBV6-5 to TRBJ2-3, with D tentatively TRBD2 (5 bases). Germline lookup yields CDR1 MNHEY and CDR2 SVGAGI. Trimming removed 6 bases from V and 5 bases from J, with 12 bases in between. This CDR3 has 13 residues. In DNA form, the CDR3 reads TGTGCCAGCAGAGTGAGCGGTCAAGATACGCAGTATTTT. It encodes CASRVSGQDTQYF.

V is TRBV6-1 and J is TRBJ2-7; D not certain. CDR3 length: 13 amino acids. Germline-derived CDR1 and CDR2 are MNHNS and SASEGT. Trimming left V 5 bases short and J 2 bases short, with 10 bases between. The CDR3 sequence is CASSRERTYEQYF. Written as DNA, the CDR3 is TGTGCCAGCAGTCGAGAGCGTACCTACGAGCAGTACTTC.

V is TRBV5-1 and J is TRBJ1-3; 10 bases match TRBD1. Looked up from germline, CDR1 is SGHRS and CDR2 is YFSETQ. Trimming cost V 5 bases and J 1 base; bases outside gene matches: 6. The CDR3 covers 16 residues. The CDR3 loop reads CASSLSGQGSGNTIYF. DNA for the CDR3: TGCGCCAGCAGTCTTTCGGGACAGGGGTCTGGAAACACCATATATTTT. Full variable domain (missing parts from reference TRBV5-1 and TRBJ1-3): KAGVTQTPRYLIKTRGQQVTLSCSPISGHRSVSWYQQTPGQGLQFLFEYFSETQRNKGNFPGRFSGRQFSNSRSEMNVSTLELGDSALYLCASSLSGQGSGNTIYFGEGSWLTVV.

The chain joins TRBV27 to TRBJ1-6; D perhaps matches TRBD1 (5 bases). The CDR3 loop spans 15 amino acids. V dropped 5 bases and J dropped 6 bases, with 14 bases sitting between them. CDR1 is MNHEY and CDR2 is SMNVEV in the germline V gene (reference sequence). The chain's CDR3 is CASSGPGTSNSPLHF. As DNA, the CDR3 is TGTGCCAGCAGTGGTCCAGGGACTAGTAATTCACCCCTCCACTTT.

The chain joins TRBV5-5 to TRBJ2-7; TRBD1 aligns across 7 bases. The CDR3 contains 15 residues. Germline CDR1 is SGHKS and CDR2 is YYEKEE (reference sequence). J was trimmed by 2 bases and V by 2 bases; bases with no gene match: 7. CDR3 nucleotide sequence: TGTGCCAGCAGCTTCACGGCAGGGGGAACCTACGAGCAGTACTTC. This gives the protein CASSFTAGGTYEQYF.

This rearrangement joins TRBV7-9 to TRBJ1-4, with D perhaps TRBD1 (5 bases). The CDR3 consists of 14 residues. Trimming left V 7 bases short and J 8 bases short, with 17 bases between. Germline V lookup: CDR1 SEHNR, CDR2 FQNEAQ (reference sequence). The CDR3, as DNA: TGTGCCAGCACCGCGTGGGGGGAGGACGAAAAACTGTTTTTT. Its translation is CASTAWGEDEKLFF.

CDR3 sequence reads: CASSESGRAQPQHF. DNA for the CDR3: TGTGCCAGCAGTGAATCAGGAAGAGCCCAGCCCCAGCATTTT. The rearrangement joins TRBV25-1 to TRBJ1-5; D remains ambiguous. V lost 1 base, J lost 7 bases, and 11 bases lay in between. CDR1 is MGHDK and CDR2 is SYGVNS in the germline V gene. This CDR3 has 14 amino acids.

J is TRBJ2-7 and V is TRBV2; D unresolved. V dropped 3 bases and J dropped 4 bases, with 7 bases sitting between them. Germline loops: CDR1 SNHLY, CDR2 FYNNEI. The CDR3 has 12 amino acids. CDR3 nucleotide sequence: TGTGCCAGCAGTGAGTACATTTACGAGCAGTACTTC. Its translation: CASSEYIYEQYF.

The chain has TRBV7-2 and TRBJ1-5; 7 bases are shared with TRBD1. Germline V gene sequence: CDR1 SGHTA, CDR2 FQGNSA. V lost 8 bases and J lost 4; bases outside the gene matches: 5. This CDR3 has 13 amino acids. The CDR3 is CASGTAPNQPQHF. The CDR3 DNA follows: TGTGCCAGCGGGACAGCCCCAAATCAGCCCCAGCATTTT.

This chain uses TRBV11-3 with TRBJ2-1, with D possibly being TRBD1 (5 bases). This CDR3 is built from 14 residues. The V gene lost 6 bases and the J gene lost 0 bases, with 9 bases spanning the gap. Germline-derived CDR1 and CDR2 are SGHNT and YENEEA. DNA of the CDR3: TGTGCCAGCAGTTTTCAGGGCTCCTACAATGAGCAGTTCTTC. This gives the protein CASSFQGSYNEQFF.

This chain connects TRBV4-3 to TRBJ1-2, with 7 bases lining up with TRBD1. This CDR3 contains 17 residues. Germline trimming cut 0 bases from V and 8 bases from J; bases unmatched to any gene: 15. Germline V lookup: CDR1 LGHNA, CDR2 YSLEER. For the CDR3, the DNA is TGCGCCAGCAGCCAAGATCGGTTAGGGGGCGCCCCGGGAGGCTACACCTTC. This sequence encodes CASSQDRLGGAPGGYTF.

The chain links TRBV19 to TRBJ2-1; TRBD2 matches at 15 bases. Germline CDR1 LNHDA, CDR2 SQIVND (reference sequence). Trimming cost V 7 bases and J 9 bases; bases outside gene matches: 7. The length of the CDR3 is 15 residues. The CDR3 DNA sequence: TGTGCCAGTACCCCGGGACTAGCGGGAGGTTTTGAGCAGTTCTTC. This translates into CASTPGLAGGFEQFF.

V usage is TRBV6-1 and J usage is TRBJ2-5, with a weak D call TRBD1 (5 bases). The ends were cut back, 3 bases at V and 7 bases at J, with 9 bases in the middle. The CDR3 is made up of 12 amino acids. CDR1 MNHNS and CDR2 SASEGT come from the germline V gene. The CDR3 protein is CASSEGLGTQYF. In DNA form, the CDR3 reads TGTGCCAGCAGTGAGGGGCTGGGGACCCAGTACTTC.